This TCR beta chain was retrieved from a study of blood T cell repertoires in COVID-19. Enrollment of patients from Seattle took place during active infection, with longitudinal follow-up. CDR3 length: 13 residues. The ends were cut back, 3 bases at V and 3 bases at J, with 6 bases in the middle. The germline gives CDR1 WSHSY, CDR2 SAAADI. Generated by immunoSEQ multiplex PCR, the TCRdb table keeps only in-frame clones and is missing some. The sample has about 300,000 clones; roughly 83% are singletons. The clonotype was recovered from a human donor with COVID-19, enrolled during active disease. The donor label of this sample is uncertain. The specimen sequenced was peripheral blood. The rearrangement links TRBV10-2 to TRBJ1-5; D remains ambiguous. The CDR3 region is CASSENSNQPQHF. DNA of the CDR3: TGCGCCAGCAGTGAAAACTCCAATCAGCCCCAGCATTTT.